The next 29 T cell receptor beta chains were all read from a single sample in a study of blood T cell repertoires in COVID-19. Assay: immunoSEQ multiplex PCR; the TCRdb copy retains only in-frame clones and omits some. The table records about 360,000 clones, about 89% of them present only once. Sequenced sample: PBMCs or T cells enriched from blood (not recorded which). The origin of the receptors is a man aged 30-40 years who had recovered from COVID-19.

This clone was observed a single time. This rearrangement joins TRBV12-1 to TRBJ1-2; the listed D gene, TRBD1, was not tested against the DNA. TRBV12-1 is shown as a pseudogene. This CDR3 is built from 13 residues. The CDR3 loop reads CASSLGQGEGYTF. DNA of the CDR3: TGTGCCAGCAGCCTAGGACAGGGGGAGGGCTACACCTTC.

This sequence joins TRBV7-2 and TRBJ2-3, with 8 bases identical to TRBD2. V dropped 1 base and J dropped 7; count of bases not matched to a gene: 7. The CDR3 is made up of 15 amino acids. The germline V gene encodes CDR1 SGHTA and CDR2 FQGNSA. This chain's CDR3 is CASSLDWRGAYTQYF. The CDR3 region has the DNA TGTGCCAGCAGCTTAGATTGGCGGGGGGCCTATACGCAGTATTTT.

The chain uses TRBV20-1 and TRBJ1-2; no clear D gene. This CDR3 contains 13 residues. V lost 3 bases and J 8 bases, leaving 16 bases between the germline ends. Germline V gene sequence: CDR1 DFQATT, CDR2 SNEGSKA (reference sequence). CDR3: CSASSTLLAGYTF. CDR3 nucleotide sequence: TGCAGTGCTAGTTCGACCCTTCTAGCGGGCTACACCTTC.

The genes are TRBV7-9 and TRBJ1-6, with 7 bases lining up with TRBD1. The CDR3 loop spans 16 amino acids. J was trimmed by 5 bases and V by 3 bases; bases with no gene match: 7. Germline lookup yields CDR1 SEHNR and CDR2 FQNEAQ (reference sequence). The CDR3 nucleotides read TGTGCCAGCAGCTTCTATCCCGGGACAGATAATTCACCCCTCCACTTT. This translates into CASSFYPGTDNSPLHF.

This clone was found a few times. The rearrangement joins TRBV21-1 to TRBJ1-1; the D call of TRBD1 is as the table states it, not checked on the DNA. TRBV21-1 is assigned pseudogene status. CDR3 length: 13 amino acids. The chain's CDR3 is CASSPGTPNEAFF. CDR3 bases: TGTGCCAGCAGCCCCGGGACACCAAATGAAGCTTTCTTT.

This clone showed up just once. This chain uses TRBV6-5 with TRBJ1-4, with 9 bases that match TRBD1. The CDR3 is made up of 15 amino acids. V was clipped by 2 bases and J by 7 bases; unmatched bases: 5. Germline CDR1 reads MNHEY; CDR2 reads SVGAGI. The CDR3 region is CASSYLQGAGEKLFF. The CDR3 region has the DNA TGTGCCAGCAGTTACCTACAGGGGGCGGGTGAAAAACTGTTTTTT.

CDR3 coding DNA: TGTGCCAGCAGTGAAGCGAGGACCGGGGAGCTGTTTTTT. Translation: CASSEARTGELFF. This chain joins TRBV6-1 and TRBJ2-2; D is uncertain. Trimming cost V 0 bases and J 5 bases, with 4 bases left between them. The CDR3 loop spans 13 amino acids. The germline CDR1 and CDR2 sequences are MNHNS and SASEGT.

V and J are TRBV5-6 and TRBJ2-2, with TRBD1 as a possible D gene (5 bases). The germline V gene has CDR1 SGHDT and CDR2 YYEEEE. The CDR3 is 14 residues long. V lost 6 bases and J lost 3, with 12 bases in between. The CDR3: CASTRDRDTGELFF. The DNA for the CDR3 is TGTGCCAGCACGAGAGACAGAGACACCGGGGAGCTGTTTTTT.

The chain has TRBV5-1 and TRBJ1-6; tentatively, D is TRBD1 (6 bases). Germline CDR1 SGHRS, CDR2 YFSETQ. The CDR3 covers 14 residues. Trimming cost V 4 bases and J 9 bases, with 14 bases left between them. In nucleotides, the CDR3 is TGCGCCAGCAGCCGCGACAGGCAGGGTTCACCCCTCCACTTT. This translates into CASSRDRQGSPLHF.

This chain connects TRBV9 to TRBJ2-2; TRBD1 matches 7 bases. V lost 5 bases and J lost 4; bases outside the gene matches: 8. This CDR3 is built from 15 residues. Germline V gene lookup returns CDR1 SGDLS and CDR2 YYNGEE. The CDR3 here is CASSLAGGFTGELFF. CDR3 sequence (DNA): TGTGCCAGCAGTTTGGCAGGGGGTTTCACCGGGGAGCTGTTTTTT. The full variable domain, in which reference TRBV9 and TRBJ2-2 provide the parts outside the CDR3, is DSGVTQTPKHLITATGQRVTLRCSPRSGDLSVYWYQQSLDQGLQFLIQYYNGEERAKGNILERFSAQQFPDLHSELNLSSLELGDSALYFCASSLAGGFTGELFFGEGSRLTVL.

The chain combines TRBV6-2 or TRBV6-3 with TRBJ1-5; tentative D call: TRBD1 (5 bases). The CDR3 covers 12 residues. CDR1 is MNHEY and CDR2 is SVGEGT in the germline V gene. V lost 3 bases to trimming and J lost 11 bases, with 11 bases between them. The CDR3 DNA sequence: TGTGCCAGCAGTTATGGGGCTGGGACCCAGCATTTT. Encoded protein: CASSYGAGTQHF.

This chain connects TRBV5-1 to TRBJ1-4; D unclear. The CDR3 consists of 14 residues. Trimming took 7 bases from V and 6 from J, leaving 16 bases between them. From germline, CDR1 is SGHRS and CDR2 YFSETQ. Here the CDR3 DNA reads TGCGCCAGCCGATACACCCCGCAGGATGAAAAACTGTTTTTT. It translates to CASRYTPQDEKLFF.

This clone has only a few counts. CDR3: CASRDSMSTGELFF. CDR3 nucleotide sequence: TGTGCCAGCAGGGACTCTATGAGCACCGGGGAGCTGTTTTTT. This chain connects TRBV2 to TRBJ2-2, with a weak D call TRBD2 (5 bases). CDR3 length: 14 residues. Germline V gives CDR1 SNHLY, CDR2 FYNNEI. Trimming shortened V by 6 bases and J by 4 bases, and 12 bases separated the two germline ends. Full variable domain (outside the CDR3, taken from reference TRBV2 and TRBJ2-2): EPEVTQTPSHQVTQMGQEVILRCVPISNHLYFYWYRQILGQKVEFLVSFYNNEISEKSEIFDDQFSVERPDGSNFTLKIRSTKLEDSAMYFCASRDSMSTGELFFGEGSRLTVL.

V and J are TRBV10-1 and TRBJ2-1, with a weak D call TRBD1 (6 bases). This CDR3 is built from 15 residues. V dropped 6 bases and J dropped 8 bases, with 20 bases sitting between them. The germline gives CDR1 WNHNN, CDR2 SYGVQD (reference sequence). The CDR3: CASSDGQIRDDEQFF. In nucleotides, the CDR3 is TGCGCCAGCAGCGACGGACAGATCCGGGACGATGAGCAGTTCTTC.

V and J are TRBV10-3 and TRBJ1-2, with D unresolved. The CDR3 contains 13 residues. Per the germline V gene, CDR1 is ENHRY and CDR2 is SYGVKD. Trimming stripped 3 bases from V and 8 bases from J, with 13 bases between. CDR3 coding DNA: TGTGCCATCAGTGACGTGGCGGGAGGCGGCTACACCTTC. Encoded protein: CAISDVAGGGYTF.

The chain employs TRBV18 and TRBJ1-6, with D uncertain. This CDR3 is built from 16 residues. V gave up 2 bases and J gave up 2 bases, with 10 bases separating them. Per the germline V gene, CDR1 is KGHSH and CDR2 is LQKENI. The CDR3 spells CASSPAGSPYNSPLHF. CDR3 sequence (DNA): TGTGCCAGCTCACCAGCTGGGAGCCCCTATAATTCACCCCTCCACTTT.

This chain connects TRBV6-2 or TRBV6-3 to TRBJ2-7; maybe TRBD1 (6 bases). The CDR3 runs 15 residues. Germline V gene data show CDR1 as MNHEY and CDR2 as SVGEGT. V dropped 5 bases and J dropped 3 bases, with 17 bases sitting between them. The chain's CDR3 is CASSTRDTGLYEQYF. The CDR3 coding sequence is TGTGCCAGCAGTACCCGGGACACCGGTCTCTACGAGCAGTACTTC.

The chain links TRBV27 to TRBJ1-1; TRBD1 matches 7 bases. Germline loops: CDR1 MNHEY, CDR2 SMNVEV (reference sequence). This CDR3 spans 12 amino acids. V lost 6 bases to trimming and J lost 9 bases; unmatched junction nucleotides: 7. The DNA for the CDR3 is TGTGCCAGCAGCAGCTCACAGGGGAAAGCTTTCTTT. As protein: CASSSSQGKAFF.

This clone is a singleton in its sample. The chain combines TRBV27 with TRBJ1-4; TRBD1 matches at 7 bases. The CDR3 has 18 amino acids. With 2 bases clipped from V and 3 bases from J, the junction kept 12 bases outside the gene matches. Germline CDR1 MNHEY, CDR2 SMNVEV (reference sequence). CDR3 in DNA: TGTGCCAGCAGTTTAGAGGGCGCAGGGGGAAGGCCTAATGAAAAACTGTTTTTT. This encodes CASSLEGAGGRPNEKLFF.

J is TRBJ2-7 and V is TRBV11-3; 12 bases align to TRBD1. With 3 bases clipped from V and 5 bases from J, the junction kept 5 bases outside the gene matches. The CDR3 is made up of 15 amino acids. Per the germline V gene, CDR1 is SGHNT and CDR2 is YENEEA. The CDR3 spells CASSFPGTGGHEQYF. DNA of the CDR3: TGTGCCAGCAGCTTTCCCGGGACAGGGGGCCACGAGCAGTACTTC.

V gene TRBV7-6 combines with J gene TRBJ2-7, with 7 positions matching TRBD2. With V trimmed by 4 bases and J by 2 bases, 11 bases remained unmatched. CDR1 is SGHVS and CDR2 is FNYEAQ in the germline V gene. The CDR3 runs 16 residues. The CDR3 nucleotides read TGTGCCAGCAGCTCCCTGTTATCAGCGGGAACCTACGAGCAGTACTTC. Amino acid sequence: CASSSLLSAGTYEQYF.

V and J are TRBV27 and TRBJ2-1; possibly TRBD1 for D (5 bases). There are 13 residues in the CDR3. Trimming left V 4 bases short and J 6 bases short, with 10 bases between. Germline CDR1 reads MNHEY; CDR2 reads SMNVEV (reference sequence). The CDR3 protein is CASSYKGLNEQFF. In DNA, the CDR3 is TGTGCCAGCAGTTATAAGGGGCTCAATGAGCAGTTCTTC.

The CDR3 sequence: CASSSGEGPQHF. For the CDR3, the DNA is TGTGCCAGCAGCTCAGGGGAAGGCCCCCAGCATTTT. The rearrangement joins TRBV7-9 to TRBJ1-5; possible D gene TRBD1, 6 bases. Germline CDR1 reads SEHNR; CDR2 reads FQNEAQ (reference sequence). CDR3 length: 12 residues. Trimming shortened V by 4 bases and J by 10 bases, and 11 bases separated the two germline ends.

This chain connects TRBV3-1 (or the pseudogene TRBV3-2) to TRBJ2-7; tentatively, D is TRBD1 (5 bases). CDR1 and CDR2 (germline): LGHDT, YNNKEL (reference sequence). Trimming pared 3 bases from V and 4 bases from J, leaving 13 bases between. This CDR3 contains 14 residues. The CDR3 nucleotides read TGTGCCAGCAGCCAGGCCAGAACAGGTTACGAGCAGTACTTC. Protein product: CASSQARTGYEQYF.

The CDR3 protein is CASSQPGQVNSYNSPLHF. CDR3 sequence (DNA): TGTGCCAGCAGCCAACCGGGACAGGTTAACTCCTATAATTCACCCCTCCACTTT. The chain is built from TRBV11-2 and TRBJ1-6, with 8 nucleotides matching TRBD1. CDR1 is SGHAT and CDR2 is FQNNGV in the germline V gene. The CDR3 has 18 residues. V dropped 5 bases and J dropped 0; count of bases not matched to a gene: 9.

The rearrangement joins TRBV28 to TRBJ2-1, with D tentatively TRBD1 (6 bases). This CDR3 has 14 amino acids. The germline CDR1 and CDR2 sequences are MDHEN and SYDVKM. Trimming stripped 7 bases from V and 6 bases from J, with 16 bases between. CDR3 in DNA: TGTGCCAGCACGGAGACAGGTTGGGGCAATGAGCAGTTCTTC. Translated, it gives CASTETGWGNEQFF.

This rearrangement joins TRBV27 to TRBJ1-2; D might be TRBD1 (5 bases). Looked up from germline, CDR1 is MNHEY and CDR2 is SMNVEV (reference sequence). V was shortened by 8 bases and J by 6 bases, with 13 bases between the two germline ends. This CDR3 region has 12 residues. The CDR3 spells CASVGREDGYTF. CDR3 in DNA: TGTGCCAGCGTGGGCAGGGAAGATGGCTACACCTTC.

The rearrangement links TRBV14 to TRBJ2-4; D is undetermined. V gave up 2 bases and J gave up 8 bases, with 13 bases separating them. CDR3 size: 14 residues. CDR1 SGHDN and CDR2 FVKESK come from the germline V gene. The CDR3 protein is CASSQMTGSDIQYF. The CDR3 DNA reads TGTGCCAGCAGCCAAATGACCGGGTCGGACATTCAGTACTTC.

This chain links TRBV2 with TRBJ1-1, with TRBD1 as a possible D gene (6 bases). CDR3 length: 13 residues. Germline CDR1 is SNHLY and CDR2 is FYNNEI. The ends were cut back, 9 bases at V and 1 base at J, with 12 bases in the middle. The CDR3 sequence: CASRDIQNTEAFF. The CDR3, as DNA: TGTGCCAGTCGGGACATACAGAACACTGAAGCTTTCTTT.